Listed here is a single TCR beta chain. This entry is derived from a study of blood T cell repertoires in COVID-19. For the study at large: There were acute and convalescent COVID-19 samples, and they came from the United States, Italy and Spain.

Some clones are missing from TCRdb's copy, which holds only in-frame ones; the method was immunoSEQ multiplex PCR. Of approximately 340,000 clones in the sample, roughly nine tenths were seen once. The J segment lost 5 bases and the V segment lost 7 bases, leaving 7 bases of the junction unmatched. CDR1 and CDR2 from the germline V gene are MNHEY and SVGAGI. CDR3 length: 13 residues. V is TRBV6-5 and J is TRBJ1-1; TRBD1 matches at 7 bases. The receptor comes from a woman aged 40 to 55 who had been exposed to COVID-19. Sequencing was carried out using PBMCs or T cells enriched from blood (not recorded which). The CDR3: CASTRGWVTEAFF. The CDR3 DNA is TGTGCCAGCACCAGGGGGTGGGTGACTGAAGCTTTCTTT.